This TCR beta chain was sequenced during a study of T cell responses to AZD1222 COVID-19 vaccine. Here immunoSEQ multiplex PCR was the method, and the copy in TCRdb shows in-frame clones only, minus some. Of 150,000 or so clones listed, 90% to 95% are singletons. Whole-study results and caveats: Nearly half of spike-specific TCRs reportedly target variant regions that are unmutated in the B.1.351 and B.1.1.7 variants. Across the whole spike, CD4 TCRs peaked at regions 160-218 and 743-854.

Worth noting for this clone: Its antigen is currently unknown. Its ends do not fully match the called genes, so a read error is possible.

The clonotype comes from an adult who received the AZD1222 COVID-19 vaccine. The sample here was peripheral blood, taken 28 days after the second AZD1222 dose.

Written as DNA, the CDR3 is TGCAGCGTGGGGGACGGGACAGGGTATGACTACACCTTC. This encodes CSVGDGTGYDYTF. This chain links TRBV29-1 with TRBJ1-2; 9 nucleotides match TRBD1. The CDR3 spans 13 residues. CDR1 is SQVTM, CDR2 ANQGSEA, per germline.